These 5 T cell receptor beta chains were sequenced from one sample in a study of CD8 T cells in Susac syndrome. cDNA came from about 0.51 to 1 ug RNA primed by random hexamers. TCRdb processed the immunoSEQ multiplex PCR reads anew with MiXCR; each CDR3 protein has one entry. Of 110,000 to 150,000 distinct CDR3 sequences in the sample, approximately 93% are singletons; the top ten hold over 0.25%. Sequencing was performed on CD8+ T cells from PBMCs. The receptor set was obtained from a human donor in good health.

This chain links TRBV7-9 with TRBJ2-7; possible D gene TRBD2, 5 bases. The germline V gene encodes CDR1 SEHNR and CDR2 FQNEAQ (reference sequence). The CDR3 contains 11 residues. The CDR3: CATGDPYEQYF. The CDR3 region has the DNA TGTGCAACCGGGGATCCCTACGAGCAGTACTTC.

The chain links TRBV29-1 to TRBJ1-2, with D hard to call. The CDR3 is 12 amino acids. From germline, CDR1 is SQVTM and CDR2 ANQGSEA. Trimming left V 4 bases short and J 6 bases short, with 12 bases between. CDR3 sequence reads: CSVARQPDGYTF. The DNA for the CDR3 is TGCAGCGTTGCACGGCAGCCTGATGGCTACACCTTC.

V and J are TRBV6-2 or TRBV6-3 and TRBJ2-1; possibly TRBD1 for D (5 bases). The CDR3 totals 16 residues. Trimming removed 2 bases at V and 6 bases at J, with 17 bases between. Germline V gives CDR1 MNHEY, CDR2 SVGEGT. The CDR3 sequence: CASSYPITRQGNEQFF. The CDR3 DNA reads as TGTGCCAGCAGTTACCCCATCACCAGGCAGGGCAATGAGCAGTTCTTC.

V is TRBV29-1 and J is TRBJ2-7, with D perhaps TRBD1 (6 bases). CDR1 and CDR2 from the germline V gene are SQVTM and ANQGSEA. The CDR3 runs 14 residues. The V and J ends lost 3 bases and 2 bases respectively, with 14 bases between them. This chain's CDR3 is CSVETGYTTYEQYF. CDR3 bases: TGCAGCGTTGAGACAGGTTATACCACCTACGAGCAGTACTTC.

This chain uses TRBV30 with TRBJ2-2, with D tentatively TRBD1 or TRBD2 (5 bases each). This CDR3 is built from 16 residues. With 6 bases removed from V and 2 bases from J, the gap between germline ends came to 19 bases. CDR1 and CDR2 (germline): GTSNPN, SVGIG (reference sequence). The CDR3 DNA sequence: TGTGCCTGTCTCTCGAGGGGCCCACCTAACACCGGGGAGCTGTTTTTT. Its protein is CACLSRGPPNTGELFF.